This is a list of T cell receptor beta chains from one sample in a study of post-analysis software for immune sequencing data. TCRdb used MiXCR to reprocess the PCR reads, holding one entry per CDR3 protein. The sample carries about half a million distinct CDR3 sequences, under 55% recorded once. The sequenced sample consisted of blood. The receptors derive from a girl aged 5 to 17 with multiple sclerosis. Each CDR3 is given with its conserved first and last residue. Each record gives: D gene, J gene, V gene, clone size, CDR3 DNA, CDR3 protein. The D gene is left open where the match is weak. Size is stated for part of the rows, as once, few or many counts, or as a class when the clone is expanded.

>.|TRBJ2-1|TRBV30|.
TGTGCCTGGAAGGGCCTTGCAATCTATGAGCAGTTCTTC
CAWKGLAIYEQFF
>TRBD1|TRBJ1-2|TRBV6-5|.
TGTGCCAGCAGAAAGGACAGGGGGCGCGGTGGCTACACCTTC
CASRKDRGRGGYTF
>TRBD2|TRBJ2-1|TRBV7-6|.
TGTGCCAGCAGCCTTACCCTAGCGGGAGCTAATGAGCAGTTCTTC
CASSLTLAGANEQFF
>.|TRBJ2-2|TRBV6-1|.
TGTGCCAGCAGTGAAAACTGGAACACCGGGGAGCTGTTTTTT
CASSENWNTGELFF
>.|TRBJ1-2|TRBV6-1|.
TGTGCCAGCGACCGAGTTCCTTGGTCCGGGAAAGGCTATGGCTACACCTTC
CASDRVPWSGKGYGYTF
>TRBD2|TRBJ2-3|TRBV7-9|few
TGTGCCAGCAGCCGTAGGTCGTCCGGGAGGGCAGATACGCAGTATTTT
CASSRRSSGRADTQYF
>.|TRBJ2-7|TRBV2|.
TGTGCCAGCAACGGCCAAACCTACGAGCAGTACTTC
CASNGQTYEQYF
>TRBD2|TRBJ2-1|TRBV9|few
TGTGCCAGCAGCGTAGAGCCTAGCGGCCCCTACAATGAGCAGTTCTTC
CASSVEPSGPYNEQFF
>TRBD1|TRBJ2-7|TRBV7-2|few
TGTGCCAGCAGCGCCCCGGGACAGGGGGTCAGCGAGCAGTACTTC
CASSAPGQGVSEQYF
>TRBD2|TRBJ2-1|TRBV10-3|.
TGTGCCATCACCCCGGGACTAGCGGGGTTTAATGAGCAGTTCTTC
CAITPGLAGFNEQFF
>.|TRBJ2-3|TRBV29-1|.
TGCAGCGTCCTACCCCAGTTTCGGGGAGGAACAGATACGCAGTATTTT
CSVLPQFRGGTDTQYF
>.|TRBJ1-1|TRBV12-3/TRBV12-4|few
TGTGCCAGCAGTCCCTTCGGGGCTGAAGCTTTCTTT
CASSPFGAEAFF
>.|TRBJ1-1|TRBV29-1|few
TGCAGCCTGGGGGGGATGAACACTGAAGCTTTCTTT
CSLGGMNTEAFF
>.|TRBJ1-5|TRBV4-2|.
TGTGCCAGCAGCCAGCAGGGTCAGCCCCAGCATTTT
CASSQQGQPQHF
>TRBD2|TRBJ2-5|TRBV6-2/TRBV6-3|.
TGTGCCAGCAGTCCGAGCGGGGACCTAAGGCAGACCCAGTACTTC
CASSPSGDLRQTQYF
>TRBD1|TRBJ2-5|TRBV28|.
TGTGCCAGCAGTTTAGGGACAGGGGGCGAGGAGACCCAGTACTTC
CASSLGTGGEETQYF
>.|TRBJ2-3|TRBV5-1|.
TGCGCCAGCAGCTTGTCCCGGGACCGCTGGGCGATAGGGGCAGATACGCAGTATTTT
CASSLSRDRWAIGADTQYF
>TRBD1|TRBJ1-5|TRBV20-1|.
TGCAGTGCCCTCCGGGACAGGAGCAATCAGCCCCAGCATTTT
CSALRDRSNQPQHF
>.|TRBJ2-5|TRBV7-6|.
TGTGCCAGCAGCTTAGCGGTCTCTAGCGTGGGTGAGACCCAGTACTTC
CASSLAVSSVGETQYF
>.|TRBJ2-5|TRBV29-1|few
TGCAGCGTTGACGGGGGAATAGAGACCCAGTACTTC
CSVDGGIETQYF
>.|TRBJ2-5|TRBV6-2/TRBV6-3|few
TGTGCCAGCATCCACGGGGCGGACCAAGAGACCCAGTACTTC
CASIHGADQETQYF
>.|TRBJ2-5|TRBV7-6|.
TGTGCCAGCAGCTTAGTGGACGAGACCCAGTACTTC
CASSLVDETQYF
>TRBD2|TRBJ2-5|TRBV20-1|few
TGCAGTGCCTTCCCGGGACTAGCGGGAGAAGATGAGCAGTACTTC
CSAFPGLAGEDEQYF
>.|TRBJ2-1|TRBV3-1|.
TGTGCCAGCAGCCAAGTAGGAGTACTCTCCTACAATGAGCAGTTCTTC
CASSQVGVLSYNEQFF
>.|TRBJ2-7|TRBV28|.
TGTGCCAGCAAACTGACAGGGACTTCCTACGAGCAGTACTTC
CASKLTGTSYEQYF
>.|TRBJ2-6|TRBV28|.
TGTGCCAGCACCTTAACGGGACTGAGCTCTGGGGCCAACGTCCTGACTTTC
CASTLTGLSSGANVLTF
>TRBD2|TRBJ2-5|TRBV5-1|.
TGCGCCAGCAGGCAGATTAGCGGGATAGGAGAGACCCAGTACTTC
CASRQISGIGETQYF
>TRBD1|TRBJ1-2|TRBV29-1|.
TGCAGCGTTGAGGACAGGGGCAACTATGGCTACACCTTC
CSVEDRGNYGYTF
>TRBD1|TRBJ2-7|TRBV5-6|few
TGTGCCAGCAGGGGGACAGCTTCCTACGAGCAGTACTTC
CASRGTASYEQYF
>.|TRBJ1-5|TRBV28|few
TGTGCCAGCAGCCCAATTCCGGGAACTAATAGCAATCAGCCCCAGCATTTT
CASSPIPGTNSNQPQHF
>.|TRBJ2-1|TRBV5-6|.
TGTGCCAGCAGCTCTGGAGGGGACTACAATGAGCAGTTCTTC
CASSSGGDYNEQFF
>.|TRBJ2-1|TRBV27|.
TGTGCCAGCAGAGTACTAGAGGGCGATGAGCAGTTCTTC
CASRVLEGDEQFF
>TRBD1|TRBJ1-5|TRBV28|.
TGTGCCAGCAGTTTGCTTCATCCAGGGGGCGGACAGCCCCAGCATTTT
CASSLLHPGGGQPQHF
>.|TRBJ2-5|TRBV5-1|few
TGCGCCAGCAGTTATAACAGGGCCGAGACCCAGTACTTC
CASSYNRAETQYF
>.|TRBJ2-3|TRBV28|.
TGTGCCAGCATCGAGGGAGCTAGCGCAGATACGCAGTATTTT
CASIEGASADTQYF
>TRBD2|TRBJ2-3|TRBV6-1|.
TGTGCCAGCATTGGCGGGAGCGGGACAGATACGCAGTATTTT
CASIGGSGTDTQYF
>.|TRBJ2-7|TRBV28|.
TGTGCCAGCAGTTTACCCTATCGACAGAAACCTTCCTACGAGCAGTACTTC
CASSLPYRQKPSYEQYF
>.|TRBJ1-2|TRBV27|.
TGTGCCAGCAGTTTAATTCGCTTCCCCCCGGGAGAACGGGGCTACACCTTC
CASSLIRFPPGERGYTF
>TRBD2|TRBJ2-7|TRBV5-4|once
TGTGCCAGCAGCGGGGGGACTAGCGCCTCCTACGAGCAGTACTTC
CASSGGTSASYEQYF
>TRBD2|TRBJ2-7|TRBV4-1|few
TGCGCCAGCAGCCAACCGGGCGGGAGCTCCTACGAGCAGTACTTC
CASSQPGGSSYEQYF
>.|TRBJ2-7|TRBV28|.
TGTGCCGGCAGTTCATACGGATCCTACGAGCAGTACTTC
CAGSSYGSYEQYF
>.|TRBJ1-6|TRBV28|.
TGTGCCAGCAGTTTTTCAGGGGCTGGGAATTCACCCCTCCACTTT
CASSFSGAGNSPLHF
>.|TRBJ1-2|TRBV7-2|.
TGTGCCACCGTCGGGGGGGCCTATGGCTACACCTTC
CATVGGAYGYTF
>TRBD2|TRBJ2-7|TRBV7-2|.
TGTGCCAGCAGCTTAGTCCCGCGGGGGGGCTTTAGGTACGAGCAGTACTTC
CASSLVPRGGFRYEQYF
>.|TRBJ1-2|TRBV5-1|few
TGCGCCAGCAGGGATCCCAACTATGGCTACACCTTC
CASRDPNYGYTF
>.|TRBJ1-2|TRBV9|.
TGTGCCAGCAGTGGTCCCCGGGGCCCAGAATACTATGGCTACACCTTC
CASSGPRGPEYYGYTF
>.|TRBJ2-7|TRBV12-3/TRBV12-4|.
TGTGCCAGCAGTCCGATGGTACGGGGACACGAGCAGTACTTC
CASSPMVRGHEQYF
>.|TRBJ2-1|TRBV12-3/TRBV12-4|.
TGTGCCAGCAGTTTTCGTGCGGGACACCTCTACAATGAGCAGTTCTTC
CASSFRAGHLYNEQFF
>.|TRBJ2-7|TRBV12-3/TRBV12-4|.
TGTGCCAGCAGGCAAACACAGGGCTCCTACGAGCAGTACTTC
CASRQTQGSYEQYF
>TRBD1|TRBJ2-1|TRBV9|.
TGTGCCAGCAGCGTAGAAGGGGGCGGGTTTGACGATGAGCAGTTCTTC
CASSVEGGGFDDEQFF
>TRBD2|TRBJ2-1|TRBV28|.
TGTGCCAGCATCATAGCGGGAGTGCCAGACAATGAGCAGTTCTTC
CASIIAGVPDNEQFF
>.|TRBJ2-1|TRBV28|.
TGTGCCAGCAGCCAGACTCAATACCACAATGAGCAGTTCTTC
CASSQTQYHNEQFF
>TRBD1|TRBJ1-5|TRBV27|.
TGTGCCAGCAGCCAGATGGGACAGGACAATCAGCCCCAGCATTTT
CASSQMGQDNQPQHF
>.|TRBJ2-5|TRBV11-2|.
TGTGCCAGCAGCTTGGGTATCGGGGCCAGGGAGACCCAGTACTTC
CASSLGIGARETQYF
>TRBD2|TRBJ2-7|TRBV6-1|.
TGTGCCAGCAGTGAAGCTAGCGGGAAGTCCGAGCAGTACTTC
CASSEASGKSEQYF
>TRBD2|TRBJ2-7|TRBV20-1|.
TGCAGTGCTAGGGTTAGCGGGAGGTCCTACGAGCAGTACTTC
CSARVSGRSYEQYF
>.|TRBJ2-3|TRBV27|.
TGTGCCAGCAGTCGGTCCAGGGGCACAGATACGCAGTATTTT
CASSRSRGTDTQYF
>TRBD2|TRBJ2-1|TRBV27|.
TGTGCCAGCACCAAACGAGGACTAGCGTCCTACAATGAGCAGTTCTTC
CASTKRGLASYNEQFF
>.|TRBJ2-7|TRBV6-2/TRBV6-3|many
TGTGCCAGCAGTTACTACCTAGGGAGGTCCTCGAACGAGCAGTACTTC
CASSYYLGRSSNEQYF
>.|TRBJ1-1|TRBV29-1|.
TGCAGCGTTGAACTGACCCTGAACACTGAAGCTTTCTTT
CSVELTLNTEAFF